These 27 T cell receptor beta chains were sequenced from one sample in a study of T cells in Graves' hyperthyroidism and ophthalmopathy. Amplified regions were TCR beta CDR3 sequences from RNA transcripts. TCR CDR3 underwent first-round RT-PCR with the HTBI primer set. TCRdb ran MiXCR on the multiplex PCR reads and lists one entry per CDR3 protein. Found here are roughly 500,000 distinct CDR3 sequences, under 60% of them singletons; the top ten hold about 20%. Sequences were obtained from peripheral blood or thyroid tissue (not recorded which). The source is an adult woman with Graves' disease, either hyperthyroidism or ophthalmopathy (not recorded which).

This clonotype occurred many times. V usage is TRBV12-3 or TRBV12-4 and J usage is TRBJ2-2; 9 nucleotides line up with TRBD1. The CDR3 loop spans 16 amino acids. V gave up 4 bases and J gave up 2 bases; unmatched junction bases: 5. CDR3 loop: CASSWPGQGNTGELFF. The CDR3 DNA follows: TGTGCCAGCAGTTGGCCGGGACAGGGAAACACCGGGGAGCTGTTTTTT.

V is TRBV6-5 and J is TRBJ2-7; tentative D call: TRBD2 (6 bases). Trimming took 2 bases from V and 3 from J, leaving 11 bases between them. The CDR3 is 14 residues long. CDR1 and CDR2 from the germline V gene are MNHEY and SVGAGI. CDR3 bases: TGTGCCAGCAGTTACCGTATGGGGGGCTACGAGCAGTACTTC. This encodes CASSYRMGGYEQYF.

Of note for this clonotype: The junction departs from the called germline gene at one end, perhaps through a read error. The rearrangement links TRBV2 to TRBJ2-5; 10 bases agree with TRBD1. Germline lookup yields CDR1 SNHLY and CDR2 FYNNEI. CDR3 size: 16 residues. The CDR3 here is CASREDRGQEQETQYF. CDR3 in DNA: TGTGCCAGCAGGGAAGACAGGGGGCAGGAACAAGAGACCCAGTACTTC.

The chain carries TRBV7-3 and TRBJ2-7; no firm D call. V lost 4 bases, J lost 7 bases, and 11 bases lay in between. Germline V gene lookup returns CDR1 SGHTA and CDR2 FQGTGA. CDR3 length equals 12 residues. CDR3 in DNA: TGTGCCAGCAGCTCAAGGGCAGGTGAGCAGTACTTC. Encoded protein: CASSSRAGEQYF.

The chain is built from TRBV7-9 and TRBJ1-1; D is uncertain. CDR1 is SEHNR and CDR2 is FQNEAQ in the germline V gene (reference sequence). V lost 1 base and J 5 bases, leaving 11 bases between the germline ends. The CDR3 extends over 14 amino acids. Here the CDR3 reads CASSLGIRGTEAFF. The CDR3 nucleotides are TGTGCCAGCAGCTTAGGTATAAGAGGGACTGAAGCTTTCTTT. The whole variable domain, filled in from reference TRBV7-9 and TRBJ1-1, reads DTGVSQNPRHKITKRGQNVTFRCDPISEHNRLYWYRQTLGQGPEFLTYFQNEAQLEKSRLLSDRFSAERPKGSFSTLEIQRTEQGDSAMYLCASSLGIRGTEAFFGQGTRLTVV.

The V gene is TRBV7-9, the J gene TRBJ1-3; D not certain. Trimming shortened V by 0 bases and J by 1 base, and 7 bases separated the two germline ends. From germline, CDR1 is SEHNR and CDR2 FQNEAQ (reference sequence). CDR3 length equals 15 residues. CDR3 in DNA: TGTGCCAGCAGCTTAGCAGGGCAGTCTGGAAACACCATATATTTT. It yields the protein CASSLAGQSGNTIYF.

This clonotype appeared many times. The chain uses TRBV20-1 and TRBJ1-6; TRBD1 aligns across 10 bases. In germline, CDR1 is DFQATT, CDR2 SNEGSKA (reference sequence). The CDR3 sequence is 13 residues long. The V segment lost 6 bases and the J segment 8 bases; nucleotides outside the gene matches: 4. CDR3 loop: CSAPGTGDSPLHF. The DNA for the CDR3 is TGCAGTGCCCCCGGGACAGGGGATTCACCCCTCCACTTT.

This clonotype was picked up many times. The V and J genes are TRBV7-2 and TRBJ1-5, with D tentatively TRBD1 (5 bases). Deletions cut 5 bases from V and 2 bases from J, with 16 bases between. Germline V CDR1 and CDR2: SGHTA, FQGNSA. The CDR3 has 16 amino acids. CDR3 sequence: CASSPRGSGGNQPQHF. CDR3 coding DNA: TGTGCCAGCAGCCCCAGAGGGTCGGGGGGCAATCAGCCCCAGCATTTT.

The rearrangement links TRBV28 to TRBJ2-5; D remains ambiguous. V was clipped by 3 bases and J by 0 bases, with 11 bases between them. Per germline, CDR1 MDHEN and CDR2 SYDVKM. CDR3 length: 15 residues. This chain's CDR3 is CASSFYGVYQETQYF. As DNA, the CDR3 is TGTGCCAGCAGTTTTTATGGAGTGTACCAAGAGACCCAGTACTTC.

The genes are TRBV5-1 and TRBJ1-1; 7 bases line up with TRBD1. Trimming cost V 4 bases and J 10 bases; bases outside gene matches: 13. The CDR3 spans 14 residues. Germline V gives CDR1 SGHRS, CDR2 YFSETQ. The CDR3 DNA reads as TGCGCCAGCAGCAAGGACGACGCACAGGGGAGAGCTTTCTTT. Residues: CASSKDDAQGRAFF.

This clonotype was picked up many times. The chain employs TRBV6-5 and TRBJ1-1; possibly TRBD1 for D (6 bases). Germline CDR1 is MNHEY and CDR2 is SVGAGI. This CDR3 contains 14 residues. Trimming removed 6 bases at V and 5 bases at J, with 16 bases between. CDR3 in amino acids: CASRRDGGHTEAFF. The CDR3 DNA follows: TGTGCCAGCAGGAGGGATGGGGGGCATACTGAAGCTTTCTTT.

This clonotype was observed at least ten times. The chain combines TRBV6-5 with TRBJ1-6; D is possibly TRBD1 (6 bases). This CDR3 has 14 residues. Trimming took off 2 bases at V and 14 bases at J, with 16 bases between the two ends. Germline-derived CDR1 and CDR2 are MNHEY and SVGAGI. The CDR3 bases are TGTGCCAGCAGTTACGGGACACGCGGTTTGTCCCTCCACTTT. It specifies CASSYGTRGLSLHF.

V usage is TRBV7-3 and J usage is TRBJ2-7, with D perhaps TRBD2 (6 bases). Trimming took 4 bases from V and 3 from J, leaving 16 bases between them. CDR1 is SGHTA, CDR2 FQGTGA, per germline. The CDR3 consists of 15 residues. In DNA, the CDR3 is TGTGCCAGCAGCTCGCTTGGGGGACTGGGCTACGAGCAGTACTTC. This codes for CASSSLGGLGYEQYF.

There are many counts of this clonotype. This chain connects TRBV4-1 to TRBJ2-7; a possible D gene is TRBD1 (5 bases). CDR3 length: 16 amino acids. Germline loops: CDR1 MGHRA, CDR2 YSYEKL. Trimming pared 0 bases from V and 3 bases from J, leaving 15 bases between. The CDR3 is CASSQDPRANSYEQYF. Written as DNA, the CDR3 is TGCGCCAGCAGCCAAGATCCCAGGGCGAATAGCTACGAGCAGTACTTC.

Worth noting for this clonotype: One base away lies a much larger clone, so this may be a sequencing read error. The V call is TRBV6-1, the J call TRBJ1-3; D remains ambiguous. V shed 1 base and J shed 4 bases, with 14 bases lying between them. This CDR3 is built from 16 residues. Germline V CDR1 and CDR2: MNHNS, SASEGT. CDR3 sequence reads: CASSEGVSAVGNTIYF. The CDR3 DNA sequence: TGTGCCAGCAGTGAAGGGGTCTCAGCGGTCGGAAACACCATATATTTT.

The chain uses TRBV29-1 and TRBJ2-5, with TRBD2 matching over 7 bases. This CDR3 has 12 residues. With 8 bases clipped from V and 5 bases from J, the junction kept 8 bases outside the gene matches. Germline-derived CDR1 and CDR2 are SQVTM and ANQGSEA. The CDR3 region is CSIRDYGETQYF. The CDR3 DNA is TGCAGCATCCGGGACTACGGGGAGACCCAGTACTTC.

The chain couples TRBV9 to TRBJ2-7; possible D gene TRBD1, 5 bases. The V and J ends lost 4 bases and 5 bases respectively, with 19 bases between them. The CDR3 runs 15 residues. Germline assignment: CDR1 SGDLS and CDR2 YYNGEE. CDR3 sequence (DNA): TGTGCCAGCAGCCCCACAATCACGACAGTTCACGAGCAGTACTTC. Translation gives CASSPTITTVHEQYF.

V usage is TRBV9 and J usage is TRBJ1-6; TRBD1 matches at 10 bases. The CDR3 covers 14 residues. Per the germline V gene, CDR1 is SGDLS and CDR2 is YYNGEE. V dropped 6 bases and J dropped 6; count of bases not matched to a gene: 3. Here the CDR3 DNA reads TGTGCCAGCATCGACAGGGGGCTTAATTCACCCCTCCACTTT. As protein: CASIDRGLNSPLHF.

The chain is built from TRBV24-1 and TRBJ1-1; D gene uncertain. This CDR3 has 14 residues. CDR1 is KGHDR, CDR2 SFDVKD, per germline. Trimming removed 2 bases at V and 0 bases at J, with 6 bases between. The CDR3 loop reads CATSDSGVNTEAFF. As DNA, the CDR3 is TGTGCCACCAGTGATTCCGGGGTGAACACTGAAGCTTTCTTT.

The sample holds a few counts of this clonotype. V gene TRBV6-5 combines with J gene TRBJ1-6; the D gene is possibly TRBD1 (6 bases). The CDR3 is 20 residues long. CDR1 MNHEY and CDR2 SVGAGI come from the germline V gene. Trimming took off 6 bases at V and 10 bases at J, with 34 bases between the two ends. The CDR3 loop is CASSPIKKLGGGRIKSPLHF. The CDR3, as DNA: TGTGCCAGCAGCCCTATAAAAAAATTAGGGGGGGGTAGGATAAAGTCACCCCTCCACTTT.

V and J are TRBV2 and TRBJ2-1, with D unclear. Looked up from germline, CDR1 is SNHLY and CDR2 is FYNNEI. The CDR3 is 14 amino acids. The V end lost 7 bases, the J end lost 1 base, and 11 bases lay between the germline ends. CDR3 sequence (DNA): TGTGCCAGCATTCCGGTTGAGTCCTACAATGAGCAGTTCTTC. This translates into CASIPVESYNEQFF.

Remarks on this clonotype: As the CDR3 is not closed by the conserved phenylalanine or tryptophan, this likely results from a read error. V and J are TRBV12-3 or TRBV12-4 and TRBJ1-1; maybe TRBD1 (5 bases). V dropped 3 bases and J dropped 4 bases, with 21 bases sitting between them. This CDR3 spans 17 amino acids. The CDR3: CASSFAAANTGATEAFS. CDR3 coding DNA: TGTGCCAGCAGTTTCGCGGCCGCGAACACCGGGGCCACTGAAGCTTTCTCT.

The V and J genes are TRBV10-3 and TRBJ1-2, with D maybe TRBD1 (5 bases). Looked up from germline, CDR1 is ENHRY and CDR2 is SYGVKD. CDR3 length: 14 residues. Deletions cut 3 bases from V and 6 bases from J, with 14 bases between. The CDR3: CAISDGGVEDGYTF. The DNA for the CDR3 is TGTGCCATCAGTGACGGGGGAGTGGAAGATGGCTACACCTTC.

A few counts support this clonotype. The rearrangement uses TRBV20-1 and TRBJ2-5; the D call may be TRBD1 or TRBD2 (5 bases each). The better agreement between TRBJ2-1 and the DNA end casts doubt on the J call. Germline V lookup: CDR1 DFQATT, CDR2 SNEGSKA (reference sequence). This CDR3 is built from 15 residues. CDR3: CSAEHGTRRNNEQFF. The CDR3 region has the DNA TGCAGTGCCGAACACGGGACGCGCCGGAACAATGAGCAGTTCTTC.

CDR3 region: CASSQERVTGTGELFF. The CDR3 bases are TGCGCCAGCAGCCAGGAGCGGGTCACTGGGACCGGGGAGCTGTTTTTT. This sequence joins TRBV5-1 and TRBJ2-2; weak D call: TRBD2 (6 bases). This CDR3 is 16 amino acids long. The V and J ends lost 4 bases and 5 bases respectively, with 18 bases between them. The germline V gene encodes CDR1 SGHRS and CDR2 YFSETQ.

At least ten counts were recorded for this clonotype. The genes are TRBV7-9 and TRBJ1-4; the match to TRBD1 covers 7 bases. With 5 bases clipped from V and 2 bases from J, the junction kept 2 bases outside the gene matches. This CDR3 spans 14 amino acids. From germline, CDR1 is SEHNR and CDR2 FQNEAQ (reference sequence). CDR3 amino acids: CASSPDRTNEKLFF. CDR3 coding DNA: TGTGCCAGCAGCCCGGACAGGACTAATGAAAAACTGTTTTTT.

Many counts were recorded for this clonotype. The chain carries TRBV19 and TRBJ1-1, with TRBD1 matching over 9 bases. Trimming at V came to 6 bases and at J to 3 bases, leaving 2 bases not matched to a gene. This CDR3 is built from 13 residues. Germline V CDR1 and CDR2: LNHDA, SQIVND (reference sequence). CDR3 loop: CASRGQGDTEAFF. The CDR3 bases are TGTGCCAGTAGGGGACAGGGCGACACTGAAGCTTTCTTT.